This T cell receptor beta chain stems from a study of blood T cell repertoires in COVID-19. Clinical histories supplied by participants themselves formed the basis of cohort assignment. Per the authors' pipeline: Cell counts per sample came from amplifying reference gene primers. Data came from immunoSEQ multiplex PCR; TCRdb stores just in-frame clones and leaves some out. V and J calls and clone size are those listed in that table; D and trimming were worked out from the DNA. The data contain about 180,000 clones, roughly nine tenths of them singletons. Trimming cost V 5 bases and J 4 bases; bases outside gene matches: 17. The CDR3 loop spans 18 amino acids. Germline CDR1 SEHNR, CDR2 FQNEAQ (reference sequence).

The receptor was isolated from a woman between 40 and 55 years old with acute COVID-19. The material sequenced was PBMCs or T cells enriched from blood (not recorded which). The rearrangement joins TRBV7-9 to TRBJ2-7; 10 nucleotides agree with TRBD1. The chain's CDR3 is CASSDYRVKTGGRYEQYF. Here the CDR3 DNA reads TGTGCCAGCAGCGACTACCGCGTTAAGACAGGGGGCCGGTACGAGCAGTACTTC. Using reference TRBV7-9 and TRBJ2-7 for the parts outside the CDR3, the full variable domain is DTGVSQNPRHKITKRGQNVTFRCDPISEHNRLYWYRQTLGQGPEFLTYFQNEAQLEKSRLLSDRFSAERPKGSFSTLEIQRTEQGDSAMYLCASSDYRVKTGGRYEQYFGPGTRLTVT.